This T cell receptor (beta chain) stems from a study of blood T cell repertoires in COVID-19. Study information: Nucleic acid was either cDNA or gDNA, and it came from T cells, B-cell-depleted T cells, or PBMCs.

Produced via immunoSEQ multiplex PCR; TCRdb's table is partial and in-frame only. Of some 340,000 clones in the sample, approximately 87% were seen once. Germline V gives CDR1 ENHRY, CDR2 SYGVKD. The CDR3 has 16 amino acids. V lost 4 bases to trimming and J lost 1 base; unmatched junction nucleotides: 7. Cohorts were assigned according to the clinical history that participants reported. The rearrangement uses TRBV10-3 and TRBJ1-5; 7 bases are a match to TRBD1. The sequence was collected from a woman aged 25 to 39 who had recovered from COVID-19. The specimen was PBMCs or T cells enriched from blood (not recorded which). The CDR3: CAISGDRLESNQPQHF. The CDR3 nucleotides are TGTGCCATCAGTGGGGACAGATTGGAGAGCAATCAGCCCCAGCATTTT.